This T cell receptor (beta chain) is from a study of T-cell memory formation after mild COVID-19. At the level of the study: The two donors had largely donor-specific TCR clusters.

Study-level points and caveats: Clonal second-wave expansions that peaked on day 37 had unconfirmed SARS-CoV-2 specificity. Day 15 to 85 contracting clones showed balanced CD4/CD8; later expanders leaned CD4+.

TCRdb reanalysed the 5' RACE reads using MiXCR and keeps one entry per CDR3 protein. The sample consists of 200,000 to 250,000 distinct CDR3 sequences, around 9.1% of them appearing once. This clonotype was recorded many times. Antigen: not known. Trimming took 11 bases from V and 2 from J, leaving 14 bases between them. This CDR3 is 13 amino acids long. Germline-derived CDR1 and CDR2 are MNHNY and SVGAGI (reference sequence). Sequenced sample: PBMCs or a T cell subset sorted from them (not recorded which). The chain couples TRBV6-6 to TRBJ2-3; weak D call: TRBD2 (6 bases). This sequence originates from a man younger than 35 who had mild COVID-19 (a few samples of this study predate the infection). Cell type and time point are not known. In nucleotides, the CDR3 is TGTGCCGTAACTAGCCCTTTCACAGATACGCAGTATTTT. Its protein product is CAVTSPFTDTQYF.